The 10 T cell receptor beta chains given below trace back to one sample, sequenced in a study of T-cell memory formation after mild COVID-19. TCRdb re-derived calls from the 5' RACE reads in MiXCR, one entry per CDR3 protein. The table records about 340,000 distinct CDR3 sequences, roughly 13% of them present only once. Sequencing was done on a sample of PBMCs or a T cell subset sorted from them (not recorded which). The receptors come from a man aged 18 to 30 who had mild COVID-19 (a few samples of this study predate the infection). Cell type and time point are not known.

Here the CDR3 reads CASSSHRTGGWETQPQHF. In DNA, the CDR3 is TGTGCCAGCAGTTCTCATCGGACCGGTGGCTGGGAAACTCAGCCCCAGCATTTT. V is TRBV27 and J is TRBJ1-5; D gene uncertain. The germline CDR1 and CDR2 sequences are MNHEY and SMNVEV (reference sequence). Between the trimmed V and J ends, which lost 4 bases and 6 bases, there was a span of 25 bases. The length of the CDR3 is 18 residues.

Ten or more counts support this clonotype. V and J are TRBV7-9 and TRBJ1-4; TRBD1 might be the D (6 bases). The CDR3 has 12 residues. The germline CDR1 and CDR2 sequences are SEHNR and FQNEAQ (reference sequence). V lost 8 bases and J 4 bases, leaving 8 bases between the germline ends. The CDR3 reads CASGTLNEKLFF. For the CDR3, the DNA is TGTGCCAGCGGGACACTTAATGAAAAACTGTTTTTT.

CDR3 sequence (DNA): TGTGCCAGCAGCCCGGGACTAGCTGACGAGCAGTACGTC. This codes for CASSPGLADEQYV. This chain uses TRBV11-2 with TRBJ2-7, with TRBD2 matching 9 bases. Germline values: CDR1 SGHAT, CDR2 FQNNGV. The CDR3 sequence is 13 residues long. With V trimmed by 5 bases and J by 5 bases, 4 bases remained unmatched.

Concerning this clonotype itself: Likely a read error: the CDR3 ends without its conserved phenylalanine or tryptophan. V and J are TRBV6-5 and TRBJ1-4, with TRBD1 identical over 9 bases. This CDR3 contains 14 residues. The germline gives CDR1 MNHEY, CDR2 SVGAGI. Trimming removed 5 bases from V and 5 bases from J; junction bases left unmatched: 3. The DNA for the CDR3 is TGTGCCAGCAGTCGACAGGGGGGGAATGAAAAACTGTTTTAT. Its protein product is CASSRQGGNEKLFY.

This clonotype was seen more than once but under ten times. This CDR3 reads CASSLGGGADTGELFF. The CDR3, as DNA: TGTGCCAGCAGCTTAGGGGGCGGGGCGGACACCGGGGAGCTGTTTTTT. This chain links TRBV7-8 with TRBJ2-2; weak D call: TRBD2 (6 bases). This CDR3 spans 16 amino acids. Trimming left V 1 base short and J 3 bases short, with 12 bases between. CDR1 SGHVS and CDR2 FQNEAQ come from the germline V gene.

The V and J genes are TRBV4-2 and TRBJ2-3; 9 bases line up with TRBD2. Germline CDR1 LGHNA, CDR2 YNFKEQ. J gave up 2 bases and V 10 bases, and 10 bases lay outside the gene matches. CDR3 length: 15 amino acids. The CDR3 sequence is CATSKAGGPTDTQYF. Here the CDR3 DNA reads TGTGCCACCTCGAAGGCGGGGGGGCCCACAGATACGCAGTATTTT.

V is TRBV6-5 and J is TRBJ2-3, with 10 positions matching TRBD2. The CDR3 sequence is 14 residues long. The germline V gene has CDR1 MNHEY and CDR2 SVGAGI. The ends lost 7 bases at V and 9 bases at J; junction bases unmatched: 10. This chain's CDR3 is CASIDTSGGGTQYF. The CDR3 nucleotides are TGTGCCAGCATCGACACCAGCGGGGGGGGGACGCAGTATTTT.

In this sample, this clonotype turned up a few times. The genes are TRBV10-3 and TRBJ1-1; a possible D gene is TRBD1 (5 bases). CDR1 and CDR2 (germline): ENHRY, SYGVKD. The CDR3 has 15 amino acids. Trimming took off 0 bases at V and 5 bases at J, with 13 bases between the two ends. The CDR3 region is CAISESPGTRTEAFF. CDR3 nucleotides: TGTGCCATCAGTGAGTCTCCCGGGACGAGGACTGAAGCTTTCTTT.

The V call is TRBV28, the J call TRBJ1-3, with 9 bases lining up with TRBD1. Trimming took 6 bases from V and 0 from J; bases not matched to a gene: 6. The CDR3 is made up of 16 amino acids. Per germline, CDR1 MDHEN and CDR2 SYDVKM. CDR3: CASSPPGQGSGNTIYF. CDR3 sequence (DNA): TGTGCCAGCAGCCCCCCGGGACAGGGCTCTGGAAACACCATATATTTT. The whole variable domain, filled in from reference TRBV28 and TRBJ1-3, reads DVKVTQSSRYLVKRTGEKVFLECVQDMDHENMFWYRQDPGLGLRLIYFSYDVKMKEKGDIPEGYSVSREKKERFSLILESASTNQTSMYLCASSPPGQGSGNTIYFGEGSWLTVV.

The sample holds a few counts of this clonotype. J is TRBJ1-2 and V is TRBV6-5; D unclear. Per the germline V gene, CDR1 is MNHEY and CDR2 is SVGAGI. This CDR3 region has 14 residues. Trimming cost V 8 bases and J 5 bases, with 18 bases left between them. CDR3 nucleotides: TGTGCCAGCCGCGACCGATGGGCCGTGTATGGCTACACCTTC. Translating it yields CASRDRWAVYGYTF.